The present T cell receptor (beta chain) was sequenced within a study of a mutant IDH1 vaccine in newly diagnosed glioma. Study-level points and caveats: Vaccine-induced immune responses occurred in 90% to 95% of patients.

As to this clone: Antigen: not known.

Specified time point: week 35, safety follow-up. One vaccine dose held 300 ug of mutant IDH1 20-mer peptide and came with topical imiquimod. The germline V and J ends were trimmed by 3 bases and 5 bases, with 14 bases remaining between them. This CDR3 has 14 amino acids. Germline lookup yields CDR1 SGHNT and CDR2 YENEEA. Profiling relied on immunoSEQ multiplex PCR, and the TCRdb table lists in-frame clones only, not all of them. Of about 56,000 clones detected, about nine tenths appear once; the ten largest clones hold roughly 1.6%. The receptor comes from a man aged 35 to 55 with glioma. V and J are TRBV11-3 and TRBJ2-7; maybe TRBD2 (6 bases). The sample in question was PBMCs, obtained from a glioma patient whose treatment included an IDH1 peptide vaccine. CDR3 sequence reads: CASSFGHTGDEQYF. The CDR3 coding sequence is TGTGCCAGCAGCTTCGGGCACACGGGGGACGAGCAGTACTTC.